This TCR beta chain stems from a study of cytomegalovirus exposure and HLA in healthy donors (dated by TCRdb to 2017 to 2019). Looking at the study overall: In an earlier analysis of some 550 of the donors, approximately 260 Gb of sequence data and 90 million to 130 million unique TCR beta sequences from 180 million or so T cells were reported. Roughly 300 gigabases of sequencing data and approximately 91 million unique TCR sequences made up an early release that covered under 750 HLA-typed donors. Of the roughly 420 genotyped donors, approximately 81% were placed in the genetic ancestry cluster associated with self-reported Caucasian donors. The study aimed to test whether signatures of past pathogen exposure could be identified by cataloging public T cell receptors. The T cell repertoires of 550 to 850 subjects were profiled by immunosequencing and related to cytomegalovirus serostatus. In addition to the first cohort of roughly 670 subjects, a separate validation cohort of over 90 different subjects was used. High-throughput TCR immunosequencing, statistical association of individual TCRs with disease status, and machine learning were combined to predict cytomegalovirus infection status. In a later analysis, previously published TCR beta repertoires from 670 or so donors were re-analyzed and high-resolution HLA genotyping was added so that TCR occurrence patterns could be studied. The later analysis used no new phenotypic data to find candidate immune exposures, relying instead on TCR beta sequences and their occurrence across donors. An earlier analysis of roughly 580 of the donors used high-throughput TCR beta sequencing to judge whether each TCR beta V gene segment behaved as functional or pseudogenic. Alongside the repertoire data, information on donor age, sex, ethnicity and CMV serostatus was compiled. A later genetic analysis took genome-wide SNP genotypes for about 55% of the 666 donors and used that subset as a discovery cohort. Every repertoire in the discovery cohort had been generated on one and the same sequencing platform. Class I and class II HLA loci were covered by the typing at four-digit resolution. Typing coverage differed by locus: A, B, C, DRB1 and DQB1 were typed in roughly 620-640 donors, DQA1 in 522, DPA1 in 600 to 610, and DPB1 in just under 490. Several DR-DQ haplotypes were handled as single units for association and clustering, since linkage in the cohort was strong. On average, about 240,000 unique TCR beta nucleotide sequences were sequenced per donor among 398 genotyped donors of the cohort, with 15% to 20% of those sequences being non-productive.

As regards this clone: Its antigen is currently not known. No qualities accompany the bases; no much larger clone lies one base away.

What the study reported, not specific to this receptor: It was suggested by the authors that the approach could potentially be generalized to other disease states and immunological phenotypes. Cytomegalovirus status was reported to be diagnosed by the classifier with high specificity and sensitivity in both the original and validation cohorts. While some public TCRs were present in many individuals, most TCR sequences turned up only very rarely across donors. Broadly in line with IMGT annotations, most TCR beta V segments showed up in productive rearrangements about 90% or about 30% of the time in an earlier analysis of some 590 of the donors. Linkage disequilibrium might explain the correlated functional status among segregating V segments, but an unknown experimental factor could not be ruled out. A few of the identified cytomegalovirus-associated TCR beta chains were confirmed in vitro to be specific for cytomegalovirus antigens. This cohort had only TCR beta chains sequenced, and the lack of alpha or paired-chain data limited which features could be detected. A later analysis found that most CMV-associated TCR beta chains appeared HLA-restricted, with HLA associations seemingly driven largely by CMV exposure. The only immune exposure information available for the cohort was CMV serostatus. The 87-base-pair reads could not distinguish some IMGT-functional V segments, including TRBV6-2 and TRBV6-3, so those segments were excluded. When HLA alleles, especially DR and DQ, strongly co-occurred, attributing TCR associations to individual alleles was difficult. V-gene and J-gene trimming of TCR beta chains was associated with a missense DCLRE1C variant in a later genetic analysis, and the association was replicated in an independent cohort. In a later analysis, the rate of TCR association differed among HLA loci, with DRB1 alleles having the most associated TCRs and HLA-C alleles having the fewest. Sequencing depth was assumed to be roughly uniform across donors in the presence/absence analyses, though that assumption may not hold. A further reported finding was that TCR beta sequences accurately predicted the HLA-A and HLA-B alleles for most subjects in the first cohort. A total of some 180 TCR beta chains were listed by the study as associated with cytomegalovirus. A later analysis found that HLA-associated TCR beta chains were more clonally expanded and had lower generation probabilities than equally common non-associated chains. Because HLA typing was missing for some donors at each locus, association tests included only the typed subset. At a false discovery rate of 0.05, a later analysis linked some 18,000 TCR beta sequences to specific HLA alleles. A group of highly shared sequence variants was considered likely to be a technical artifact of the sequencing pipeline. A later genetic analysis reported fewer N-insertions in productive TCRs among donors in an Asian-associated ancestry cluster than the roughly 700-donor mean. A later analysis reported that several top co-occurrence clusters appeared linked to parvovirus B19, influenza, CMV and Epstein-Barr virus. Because counts were too low, more than 15 rarely observed V segments, including chromosome 9 orphons, were excluded from the earlier analysis of some 590 of the donors.

The cohort comprised fewer than 750 healthy bone marrow donors. All cohort members were sampled while nominally healthy, although unrecorded immune exposures were likely present. The donor tested CMV seropositive and was one of the 289 seropositive cohort members. Each donor provided a peripheral blood sample, and peripheral blood mononuclear cells were used for TCR beta sequencing. Genomic DNA extraction from the blood cell samples was performed with the Qiagen DNeasy Blood Extraction Kit. The library relied on the immunoSEQ multiplex PCR assay. A mixture of 60 forward primers for TCR Vbeta segments and 13 reverse primers for TCR Jbeta segments was used in the multiplex PCR. Amplification of the CDR3 region of rearranged TCR beta genes was performed with a multiplex PCR assay on genomic DNA. Amplified TCR beta libraries were sequenced as 87-base-pair reads on the Illumina HiSeq System. Processing in the source paper ran as follows. In a later analysis, some 80 million unique TCR beta chains were counted across the roughly 670 repertoires, and roughly 10 million of these chains were shared by at least two donors. Raw reads were error-corrected and collapsed into unique sequences with a nearest-neighbor algorithm that merged closely related sequences to remove PCR and sequencing errors. V, D and J gene segments were assigned by aligning CDR3 sequences to IMGT reference sequences. For a sequence to be retained, a match of at least six nucleotides to both a V gene segment and a J gene segment was required. Rearrangements were called productive when the CDR3 lacked stop codons and stayed in frame with V and J; all others were non-productive. Following IMGT convention, CDR3 was defined as the stretch from the second conserved V-encoded cysteine up to the conserved J-encoded phenylalanine. The earlier analysis of 500 to 750 of the donors excluded any sequence lacking an unambiguous match to a single V gene segment. In an earlier analysis of 450 to 750 of the donors, a V segment was called functional when productive rearrangements were above 56.7%, and segregating when the standard deviation between donors exceeded 5%. A statistical classification framework was built for diagnosing cytomegalovirus status from the catalog of TCR beta chain sequences. V and J gene assignment, in a later analysis, came from comparing TCR nucleotide sequences with IMGT/GENE-DB human TR gene sequences. The TCRdist pipeline was used in a later analysis to assign CDR3 sequences and most-parsimonious VDJ recombination scenarios. In a later analysis, each TCR beta chain was defined by its CDR3 amino acid sequence together with its V-gene family, and reads without a unique V-gene family were excluded. In a later analysis, some 600 highly shared, low-generation-probability nucleotide sequences were removed to address suspected cross-contamination and a sequencing artifact. For each public chain, a later analysis derived a clonal expansion index from normalized ranks of inferred template counts within each repertoire. In a later analysis, generation probabilities were computed with a VDJ recombination model fitted to out-of-frame rearrangements, and the resulting probabilities were checked against IGoR. Hypergeometric tests were used in a later analysis to score TCR-TCR, TCR-HLA and TCR-CMV co-occurrence, with a repertoire-size bias correction applied to the TCR pairs. To estimate false discovery rates, a later analysis permuted the HLA or CMV assignments 20 times. A later analysis grouped co-occurring TCRs with DBSCAN, adding TCRdist sequence similarity when clustering within HLA-allele-positive subsets. Co-occurrence clustering excluded repertoires with fewer than 30,000 or more than 120,000 public chains, plus five with anomalous nucleotide sharing. The source is immuneACCESS, and TCRdb retained only in-frame sequences with V and J called. Part of the clones is not carried over; for the studies checked, unresolved V genes explain less than half of this, and the remainder is unexplained. D and trimming were read from the DNA, whereas the V and J calls and clone size are those reported in that table. The sample table lists 130,000 or so clones, 65% to 90% of them with a count of one. Roughly 3% of the sample is in the top ten clones.

The germline V gene (reference sequence) specifies LNHDA as CDR1 and SQIVND as CDR2. Including cysteine and phenylalanine, the CDR3 has 16 amino acids. This entry keeps only the CDR3 DNA: 48 bases, framed from base 1. The germline ends are 13 bases apart after V is trimmed by 2 bases and J by 2 bases. The sequence was obtained from a woman aged 18-30 years in good health and CMV-seropositive. What was sequenced was PBMCs. The chain couples TRBV19 to TRBJ1-5, with no confidently assigned D gene. The nucleotide sequence reads TGTGCCAGTAGTATAAATGGCCTGAGGGGCAATCAGCCCCAGCATTTT. Its protein reads: CASSINGLRGNQPQHF. The entire variable domain, with the stretches around the CDR3 drawn from the reference TRBV19 and TRBJ1-5 proteins, is DGGITQSPKYLFRKEGQNVTLSCEQNLNHDAMYWYRQDPGQGLRLIYYSQIVNDFQKGDIAEGYSVSREKKESFPLTVTSAQKNPTAFYLCASSINGLRGNQPQHFGDGTRLSIL.